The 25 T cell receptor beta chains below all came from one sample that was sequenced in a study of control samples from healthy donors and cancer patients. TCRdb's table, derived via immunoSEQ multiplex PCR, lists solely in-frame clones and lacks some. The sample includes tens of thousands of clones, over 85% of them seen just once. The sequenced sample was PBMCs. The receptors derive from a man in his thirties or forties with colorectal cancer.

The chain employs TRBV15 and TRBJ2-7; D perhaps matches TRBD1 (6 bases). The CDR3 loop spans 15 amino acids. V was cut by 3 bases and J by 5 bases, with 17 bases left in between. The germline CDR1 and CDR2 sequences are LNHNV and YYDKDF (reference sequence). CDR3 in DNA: TGTGCCACCAGCAGGCCCGCGCAGGGGTTGAACGAGCAGTACGTC. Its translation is CATSRPAQGLNEQYV.

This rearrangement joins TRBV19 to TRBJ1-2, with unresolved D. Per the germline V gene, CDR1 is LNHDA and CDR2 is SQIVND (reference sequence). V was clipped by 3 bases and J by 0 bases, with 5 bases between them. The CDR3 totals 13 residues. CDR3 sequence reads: CASSIPPNYGYTF. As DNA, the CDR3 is TGTGCCAGTAGTATCCCCCCTAACTATGGCTACACCTTC. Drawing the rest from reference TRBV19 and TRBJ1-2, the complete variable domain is DGGITQSPKYLFRKEGQNVTLSCEQNLNHDAMYWYRQDPGQGLRLIYYSQIVNDFQKGDIAEGYSVSREKKESFPLTVTSAQKNPTAFYLCASSIPPNYGYTFGSGTRLTVV.

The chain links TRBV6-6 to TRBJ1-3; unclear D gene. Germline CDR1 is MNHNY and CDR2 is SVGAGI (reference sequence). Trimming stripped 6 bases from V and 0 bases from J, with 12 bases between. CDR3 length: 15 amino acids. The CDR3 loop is CASRMDSRSGNTIYF. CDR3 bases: TGTGCCAGCAGGATGGACTCTCGCTCTGGAAACACCATATATTTT.

Written as DNA, the CDR3 is TGTGCCTGGAGTCCCCCGGCGTTCAGGGGGCGGAACTATGGCTACACCTTC. The encoded protein is CAWSPPAFRGRNYGYTF. V usage is TRBV30 and J usage is TRBJ1-2; 8 bases line up with TRBD1. V lost 2 bases to trimming and J lost 2 bases; unmatched junction nucleotides: 13. Germline CDR1 is GTSNPN and CDR2 is SVGIG (reference sequence). The length of the CDR3 is 17 residues. Full variable domain (remainder filled in from reference TRBV30 and TRBJ1-2): SQTIHQWPATLVQPVGSPLSLECTVEGTSNPNLYWYRQAAGRGLQLLFYSVGIGQISSEVPQNLSASRPQDRQFILSSKKLLLSDSGFYLCAWSPPAFRGRNYGYTFGSGTRLTVV.

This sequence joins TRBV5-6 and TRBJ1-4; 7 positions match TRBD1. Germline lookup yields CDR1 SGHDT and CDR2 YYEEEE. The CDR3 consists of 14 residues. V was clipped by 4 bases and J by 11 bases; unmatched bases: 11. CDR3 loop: CASSPNTGVVKLFF. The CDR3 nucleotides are TGTGCCAGCAGCCCGAACACAGGGGTTGTGAAACTGTTTTTT.

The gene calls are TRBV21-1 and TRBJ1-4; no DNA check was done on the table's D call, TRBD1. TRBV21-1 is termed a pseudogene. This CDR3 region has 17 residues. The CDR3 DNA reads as TGTGCCAGCAGCCCCCAGACAGGGGATTTAACTAATGAAAAACTGTTTTTT. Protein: CASSPQTGDLTNEKLFF.

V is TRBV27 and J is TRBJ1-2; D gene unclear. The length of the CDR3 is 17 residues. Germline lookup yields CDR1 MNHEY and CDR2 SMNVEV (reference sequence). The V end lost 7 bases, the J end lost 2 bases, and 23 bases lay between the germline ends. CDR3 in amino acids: CASTRLFKTASNYGYTF. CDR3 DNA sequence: TGTGCCAGCACCCGACTTTTTAAAACAGCGTCGAACTATGGCTACACCTTC.

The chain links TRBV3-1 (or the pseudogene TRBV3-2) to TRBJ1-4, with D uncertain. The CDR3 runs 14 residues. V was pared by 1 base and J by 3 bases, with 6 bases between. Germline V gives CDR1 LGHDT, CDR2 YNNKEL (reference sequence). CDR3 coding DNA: TGTGCCAGCAGCCAAGCGGTGTCTAATGAAAAACTGTTTTTT. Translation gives CASSQAVSNEKLFF.

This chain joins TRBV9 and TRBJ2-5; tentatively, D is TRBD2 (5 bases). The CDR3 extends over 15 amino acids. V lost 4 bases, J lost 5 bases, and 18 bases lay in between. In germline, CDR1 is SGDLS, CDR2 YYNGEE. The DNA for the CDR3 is TGTGCCAGCAGCTTGGGAGAGGGCCAGAAGGAGACCCAGTACTTC. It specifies CASSLGEGQKETQYF.

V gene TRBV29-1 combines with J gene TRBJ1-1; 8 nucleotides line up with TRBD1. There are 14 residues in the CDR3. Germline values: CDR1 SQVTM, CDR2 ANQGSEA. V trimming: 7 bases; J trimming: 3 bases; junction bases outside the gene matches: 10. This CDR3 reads CSASFRGLDTEAFF. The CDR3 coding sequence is TGCAGCGCGAGCTTCAGGGGGCTCGACACTGAAGCTTTCTTT.

CDR3 nucleotide sequence: TGTGCCAGCAGCTACTCCGGGACCGCCAGCGGCTATGGCTACACCTTC. This codes for CASSYSGTASGYGYTF. This sequence joins TRBV5-6 and TRBJ1-2; D is perhaps TRBD1 (5 bases). V lost 3 bases, J lost 4 bases, and 19 bases lay in between. Germline CDR1 SGHDT, CDR2 YYEEEE. The CDR3 loop spans 16 amino acids.

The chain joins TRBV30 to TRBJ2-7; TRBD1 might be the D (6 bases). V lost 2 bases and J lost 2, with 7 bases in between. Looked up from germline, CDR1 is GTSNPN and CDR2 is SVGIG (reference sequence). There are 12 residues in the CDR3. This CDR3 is CAWSTGTYEQYF. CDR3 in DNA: TGTGCCTGGAGTACAGGGACCTACGAGCAGTACTTC.

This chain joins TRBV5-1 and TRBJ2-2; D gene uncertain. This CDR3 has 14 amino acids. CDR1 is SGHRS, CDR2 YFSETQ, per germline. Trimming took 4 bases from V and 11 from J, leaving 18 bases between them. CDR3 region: CASSPSLSTGELFF. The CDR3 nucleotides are TGCGCCAGCAGCCCAAGCTTGTCTACTGGAGAGCTGTTTTTT. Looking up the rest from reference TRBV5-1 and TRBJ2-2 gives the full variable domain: KAGVTQTPRYLIKTRGQQVTLSCSPISGHRSVSWYQQTPGQGLQFLFEYFSETQRNKGNFPGRFSGRQFSNSRSEMNVSTLELGDSALYLCASSPSLSTGELFFGEGSRLTVL.

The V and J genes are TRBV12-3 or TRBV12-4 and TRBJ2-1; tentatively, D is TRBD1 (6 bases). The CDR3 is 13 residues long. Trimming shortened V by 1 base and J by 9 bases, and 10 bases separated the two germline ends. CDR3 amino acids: CASSLGGRGEQFF. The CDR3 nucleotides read TGTGCCAGCAGTTTAGGGGGGCGCGGTGAGCAGTTCTTC.

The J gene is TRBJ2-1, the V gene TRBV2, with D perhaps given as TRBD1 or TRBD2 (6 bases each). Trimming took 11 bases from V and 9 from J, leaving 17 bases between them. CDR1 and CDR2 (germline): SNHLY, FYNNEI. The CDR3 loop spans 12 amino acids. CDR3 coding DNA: TGTGCCGCCTACGGGGGCTTGGGTGAGCAGTTCTTC. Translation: CAAYGGLGEQFF.

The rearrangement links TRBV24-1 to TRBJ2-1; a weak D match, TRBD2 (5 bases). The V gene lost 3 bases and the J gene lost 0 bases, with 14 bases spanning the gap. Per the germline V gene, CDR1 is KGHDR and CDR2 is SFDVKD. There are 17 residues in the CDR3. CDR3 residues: CATSDTTGIHSYNEQFF. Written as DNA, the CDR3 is TGTGCCACCAGTGATACCACCGGGATCCACTCCTACAATGAGCAGTTCTTC.

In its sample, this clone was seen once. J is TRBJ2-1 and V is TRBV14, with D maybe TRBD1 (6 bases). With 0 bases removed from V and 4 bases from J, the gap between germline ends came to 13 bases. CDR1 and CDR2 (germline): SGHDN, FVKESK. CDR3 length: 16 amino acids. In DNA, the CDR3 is TGTGCCAGCAGCCAAGACCGGGACACTCATTACAATGAGCAGTTCTTC. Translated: CASSQDRDTHYNEQFF. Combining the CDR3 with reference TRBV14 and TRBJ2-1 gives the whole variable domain EAGVTQFPSHSVIEKGQTVTLRCDPISGHDNLYWYRRVMGKEIKFLLHFVKESKQDESGMPNNRFLAERTGGTYSTLKVQPAELEDSGVYFCASSQDRDTHYNEQFFGPGTRLTVL.

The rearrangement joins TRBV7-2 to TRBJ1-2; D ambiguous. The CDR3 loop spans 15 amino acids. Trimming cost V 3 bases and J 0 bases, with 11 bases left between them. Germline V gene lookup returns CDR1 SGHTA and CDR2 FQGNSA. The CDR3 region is CASSLEELANYGYTF. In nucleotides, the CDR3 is TGTGCCAGCAGCTTGGAGGAGTTAGCTAACTATGGCTACACCTTC.

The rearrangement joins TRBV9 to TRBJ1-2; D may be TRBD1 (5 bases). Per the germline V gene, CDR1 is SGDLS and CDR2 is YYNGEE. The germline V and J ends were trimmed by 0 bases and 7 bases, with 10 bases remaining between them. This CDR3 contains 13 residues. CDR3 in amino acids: CASSVVREGGYTF. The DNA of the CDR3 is TGTGCCAGCAGCGTAGTCAGGGAAGGTGGCTACACCTTC.

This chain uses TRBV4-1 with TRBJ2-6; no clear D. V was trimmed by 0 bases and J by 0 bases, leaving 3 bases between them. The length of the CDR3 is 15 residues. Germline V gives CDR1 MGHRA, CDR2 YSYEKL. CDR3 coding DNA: TGCGCCAGCAGCCAAGATCGCTCTGGGGCCAACGTCCTGACTTTC. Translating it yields CASSQDRSGANVLTF.

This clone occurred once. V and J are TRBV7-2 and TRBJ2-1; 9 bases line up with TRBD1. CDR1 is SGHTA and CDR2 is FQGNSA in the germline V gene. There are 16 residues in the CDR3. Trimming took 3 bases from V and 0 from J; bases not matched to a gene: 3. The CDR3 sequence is CASSFPTGGSYNEQFF. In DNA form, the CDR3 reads TGTGCCAGCAGCTTCCCGACAGGGGGCTCCTACAATGAGCAGTTCTTC.

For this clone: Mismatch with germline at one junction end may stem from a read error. CDR3 in DNA: TGTGCCAGTACCAACAGTGTCGGGAATGGAAAACTGTTTTTT. Residues: CASTNSVGNGKLFF. V is TRBV19 and J is TRBJ1-4, with no clear D. Germline-derived CDR1 and CDR2 are LNHDA and SQIVND (reference sequence). CDR3 length: 14 residues.

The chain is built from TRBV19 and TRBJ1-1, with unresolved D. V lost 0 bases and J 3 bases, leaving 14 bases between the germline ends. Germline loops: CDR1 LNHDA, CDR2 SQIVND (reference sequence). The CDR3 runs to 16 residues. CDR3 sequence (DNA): TGTGCCAGTAGTATAGATCGGCGGGGTAGGGACACTGAAGCTTTCTTT. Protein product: CASSIDRRGRDTEAFF.

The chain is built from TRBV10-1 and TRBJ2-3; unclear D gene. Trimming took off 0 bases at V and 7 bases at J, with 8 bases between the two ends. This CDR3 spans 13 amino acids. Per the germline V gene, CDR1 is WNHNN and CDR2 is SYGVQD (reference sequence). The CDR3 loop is CASSESTDYTQYF. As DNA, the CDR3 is TGCGCCAGCAGTGAGTCGACCGACTATACGCAGTATTTT.

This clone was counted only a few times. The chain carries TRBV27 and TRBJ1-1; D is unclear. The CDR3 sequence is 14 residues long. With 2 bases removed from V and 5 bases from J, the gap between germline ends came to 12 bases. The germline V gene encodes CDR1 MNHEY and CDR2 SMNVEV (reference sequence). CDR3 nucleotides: TGTGCCAGCAGTTTAATGAGGGTTGGAACTGAAGCTTTCTTT. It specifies CASSLMRVGTEAFF.